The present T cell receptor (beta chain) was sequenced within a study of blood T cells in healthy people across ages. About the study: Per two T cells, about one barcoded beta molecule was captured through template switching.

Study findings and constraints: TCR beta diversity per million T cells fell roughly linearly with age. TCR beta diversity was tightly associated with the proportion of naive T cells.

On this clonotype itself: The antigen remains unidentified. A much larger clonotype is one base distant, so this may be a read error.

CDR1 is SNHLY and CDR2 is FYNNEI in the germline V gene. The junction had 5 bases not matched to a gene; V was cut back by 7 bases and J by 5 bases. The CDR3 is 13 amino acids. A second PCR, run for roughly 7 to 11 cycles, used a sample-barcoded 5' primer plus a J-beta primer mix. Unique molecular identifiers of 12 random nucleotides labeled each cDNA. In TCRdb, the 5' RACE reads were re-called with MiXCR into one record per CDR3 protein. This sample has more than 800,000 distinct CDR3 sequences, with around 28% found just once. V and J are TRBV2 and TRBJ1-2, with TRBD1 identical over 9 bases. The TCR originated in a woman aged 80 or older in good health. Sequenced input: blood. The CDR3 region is CASIQGARYGYTF. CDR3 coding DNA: TGTGCCAGCATACAGGGGGCGAGATATGGCTACACCTTC. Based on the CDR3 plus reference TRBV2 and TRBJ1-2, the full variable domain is EPEVTQTPSHQVTQMGQEVILRCVPISNHLYFYWYRQILGQKVEFLVSFYNNEISEKSEIFDDQFSVERPDGSNFTLKIRSTKLEDSAMYFCASIQGARYGYTFGSGTRLTVV.